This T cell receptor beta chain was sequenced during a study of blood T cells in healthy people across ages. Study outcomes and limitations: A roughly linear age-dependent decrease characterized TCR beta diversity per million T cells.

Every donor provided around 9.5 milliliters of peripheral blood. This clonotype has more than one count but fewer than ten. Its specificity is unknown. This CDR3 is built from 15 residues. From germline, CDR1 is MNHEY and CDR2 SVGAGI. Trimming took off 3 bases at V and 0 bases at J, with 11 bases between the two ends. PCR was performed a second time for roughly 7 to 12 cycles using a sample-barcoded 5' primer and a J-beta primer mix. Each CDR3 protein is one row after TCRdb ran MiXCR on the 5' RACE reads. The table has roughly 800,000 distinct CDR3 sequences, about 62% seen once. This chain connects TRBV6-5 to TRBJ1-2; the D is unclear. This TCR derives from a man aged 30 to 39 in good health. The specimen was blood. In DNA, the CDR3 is TGTGCCAGCAGTTATCGAGGCAGCTCTAACTATGGCTACACCTTC. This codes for CASSYRGSSNYGYTF.